These 32 T cell receptor beta chains were sequenced from one sample in a study of T-cell reconstitution after alpha-beta-depleted transplantation in children. Using unique molecular identifiers, the investigators prepared the TCRbeta library. From the PCR reads, TCRdb called clonotypes with MiXCR, one entry per CDR3 protein. The sample has hundreds of thousands of distinct CDR3 sequences, around 23% seen once. The sample consisted of PBMCs, mostly from graft donor cells, taken 360 days after TCRalphabeta/CD19-depleted stem cell transplant. These receptors all come from a boy in the first two years of life who had a stem cell transplant for acute myeloid leukemia, so the T cells may come from the graft donor.

Ten or more counts support this clonotype. The chain employs TRBV29-1 and TRBJ2-5; a weak D match, TRBD2 (6 bases). The CDR3 covers 13 residues. CDR1 and CDR2 (germline): SQVTM, ANQGSEA. V lost 6 bases and J 0 bases, leaving 11 bases between the germline ends. The CDR3 loop is CSVAGLDQETQYF. The DNA for the CDR3 is TGCAGCGTGGCGGGACTGGACCAAGAGACCCAGTACTTC.

This clonotype was picked up many times. The CDR3 region is CASSLNPPIRTGLAGELFF. The CDR3, as DNA: TGTGCCAGCAGCTTAAATCCCCCCATACGGACAGGGTTGGCCGGGGAGCTGTTTTTT. The J gene is TRBJ2-2, the V gene TRBV7-3; TRBD1 agrees at 8 bases. Trimming at V came to 1 base and at J to 6 bases, leaving 16 bases not matched to a gene. Germline V lookup: CDR1 SGHTA, CDR2 FQGTGA. The CDR3 is 19 amino acids.

J is TRBJ2-5 and V is TRBV29-1; 8 nucleotides align to TRBD1. V lost 4 bases to trimming and J lost 5 bases; unmatched junction nucleotides: 9. The CDR3 extends over 14 amino acids. In germline, CDR1 is SQVTM, CDR2 ANQGSEA. The CDR3 loop reads CSVARGQGGETQYF. The CDR3 nucleotides read TGCAGCGTTGCCCGAGGACAGGGCGGGGAGACCCAGTACTTC.

The chain recombines TRBV19 with TRBJ1-1; the match to TRBD1 covers 7 bases. J was trimmed by 6 bases and V by 9 bases; bases with no gene match: 13. Germline loops: CDR1 LNHDA, CDR2 SQIVND (reference sequence). This CDR3 spans 14 amino acids. In nucleotides, the CDR3 is TGTGCCAGCACTAGACAGGGATTGGCGGCTGAAGCTTTCTTT. Protein: CASTRQGLAAEAFF.

This clonotype was counted between two and nine times. This rearrangement joins TRBV27 to TRBJ1-2, with TRBD1 as a possible D gene (6 bases). CDR1 is MNHEY, CDR2 SMNVEV, per germline (reference sequence). The V gene lost 6 bases and the J gene lost 3 bases, with 23 bases spanning the gap. There are 17 residues in the CDR3. This chain's CDR3 is CASSPATYQDSYYGYTF. The CDR3 DNA reads TGTGCCAGCAGCCCTGCAACCTATCAGGACAGCTACTATGGCTACACCTTC.

This clonotype was observed at least ten times. The gene calls are TRBV20-1 and TRBJ2-3; D is unresolved. Germline V CDR1 and CDR2: DFQATT, SNEGSKA (reference sequence). The CDR3 runs 14 residues. The V end was cut by 6 bases, the J end by 1 base, with 14 bases between. In DNA, the CDR3 is TGCAGTGCGAGGACGGCACTTCGCACAGATACGCAGTATTTT. Translated, it gives CSARTALRTDTQYF.

This clonotype was detected many times. The CDR3 DNA follows: TGTGCCAGCACCACCAGACAGGGGACTTATAGCAATCAGCCCCAGCATTTT. Protein sequence: CASTTRQGTYSNQPQHF. The rearrangement links TRBV6-5 to TRBJ1-5, with 8 bases lining up with TRBD1. CDR1 is MNHEY, CDR2 SVGAGI, per germline. V shed 7 bases, J shed 0 bases, and the junction held 11 bases outside the gene matches. This CDR3 contains 17 residues.

This clonotype was picked up a small number of times. J is TRBJ2-1 and V is TRBV15; D gene uncertain. The V gene's germline CDR1 is LNHNV and CDR2 YYDKDF (reference sequence). V was trimmed by 6 bases and J by 6 bases, leaving 9 bases between them. The CDR3 is 12 residues long. CDR3 DNA sequence: TGTGCCACCAGGCTAGGACCCAATGAGCAGTTCTTC. This encodes CATRLGPNEQFF.

The gene calls are TRBV20-1 and TRBJ2-2; unclear D gene. Germline assignment: CDR1 DFQATT and CDR2 SNEGSKA (reference sequence). CDR3 length: 12 residues. With 2 bases removed from V and 6 bases from J, the gap between germline ends came to 7 bases. The CDR3 loop reads CSARTTPGELFF. DNA of the CDR3: TGCAGTGCTAGAACTACACCCGGGGAGCTGTTTTTT.

This clonotype turned up a few times. V and J are TRBV21-1 and TRBJ1-2. TRBV21-1 has pseudogene status. This CDR3 has 16 residues. The CDR3 protein is CASSKALRWRGYGYTF. The CDR3 bases are TGTGCCAGCAGCAAAGCCCTAAGGTGGAGGGGATATGGCTACACCTTC.

This clonotype has a handful of counts. This chain links TRBV20-1 with TRBJ2-3; a weak D match, TRBD1 (6 bases). V was trimmed by 1 base and J by 2 bases, leaving 13 bases between them. Per the germline V gene, CDR1 is DFQATT and CDR2 is SNEGSKA (reference sequence). The CDR3 is 15 amino acids. The CDR3 DNA reads as TGCAGTGCTAGAGGTTCAGGGGCCCCCACAGATACGCAGTATTTT. Amino acids: CSARGSGAPTDTQYF.

The chain combines TRBV20-1 with TRBJ1-1; tentatively, D is TRBD1 (5 bases). Trimming stripped 5 bases from V and 0 bases from J, with 13 bases between. CDR3 length equals 14 residues. Germline CDR1 DFQATT, CDR2 SNEGSKA (reference sequence). CDR3 amino acids: CSAEGRGMNTEAFF. The CDR3, as DNA: TGCAGTGCTGAGGGTCGGGGGATGAACACTGAAGCTTTCTTT.

V gene TRBV7-2 combines with J gene TRBJ2-3; tentative D call: TRBD2 (5 bases). Germline CDR1 SGHTA, CDR2 FQGNSA. V lost 4 bases and J 4 bases, leaving 12 bases between the germline ends. The CDR3 runs 14 residues. The CDR3 is CASSSLEGADTQYF. The CDR3 nucleotides are TGTGCCAGCAGCTCGCTAGAGGGCGCAGATACGCAGTATTTT.

The chain links TRBV15 to TRBJ2-3; the D call may be TRBD1 or TRBD2 (6 bases each). V was clipped by 6 bases and J by 5 bases, with 18 bases between them. This CDR3 has 15 residues. Germline-derived CDR1 and CDR2 are LNHNV and YYDKDF (reference sequence). The CDR3 region has the DNA TGTGCCACCAGTCCGCAAGGGGGGCGAGTAGATACGCAGTATTTT. Residues: CATSPQGGRVDTQYF.

This clonotype showed up many times. This sequence joins TRBV6-2 or TRBV6-3 and TRBJ2-5; D gene uncertain. CDR1 is MNHEY, CDR2 SVGEGT, per germline. The V and J ends lost 8 bases and 1 base respectively, with 20 bases between them. The CDR3 has 16 amino acids. The CDR3 DNA sequence: TGTGCCAGCGGACCAATAAAGGAGATAACCCAAGAGACCCAGTACTTC. It specifies CASGPIKEITQETQYF.

This clonotype came up many times. V and J are TRBV20-1 and TRBJ2-3, with D perhaps TRBD1 (6 bases). Trimming left V 1 base short and J 1 base short, with 6 bases between. Germline assignment: CDR1 DFQATT and CDR2 SNEGSKA (reference sequence). The CDR3 runs 13 residues. The CDR3 region has the DNA TGCAGTGCTAGAGGGACAGGCACAGATACGCAGTATTTT. Amino acid sequence: CSARGTGTDTQYF.

This clonotype has only a few counts. The chain couples TRBV20-1 to TRBJ1-2; the match to TRBD1 covers 10 bases. The trim removed 1 base at V and 5 bases at J, leaving 4 bases unmatched. Germline V gene lookup returns CDR1 DFQATT and CDR2 SNEGSKA (reference sequence). This CDR3 region has 14 residues. DNA for the CDR3: TGCAGTGCTAGAGTTAAGGACAGGGGGTATGGCTACACCTTC. It translates to CSARVKDRGYGYTF.

In its sample, this clonotype was seen many times. This sequence joins TRBV12-3 or TRBV12-4 and TRBJ2-1; 7 nucleotides agree with TRBD1. The V and J ends lost 5 bases and 0 bases, in that order; junction bases with no gene match: 10. The CDR3 is 17 amino acids. DNA for the CDR3: TGTGCCAGCAGTCCCCGGACAGGATTCAGCTCCTACAATGAGCAGTTCTTC. It yields the protein CASSPRTGFSSYNEQFF.

Many counts were recorded for this clonotype. V usage is TRBV20-1 and J usage is TRBJ1-5, with D perhaps matching TRBD1 (5 bases). Trimming removed 4 bases at V and 7 bases at J, with 14 bases between. Germline V CDR1 and CDR2: DFQATT, SNEGSKA (reference sequence). This CDR3 is built from 13 residues. Here the CDR3 DNA reads TGCAGTGCTAATGAGGGGCCAGTCCAGCCCCAGCATTTT. Amino acids: CSANEGPVQPQHF.

V is TRBV5-1 and J is TRBJ2-3; D perhaps matches TRBD1 (5 bases). Germline CDR1 is SGHRS and CDR2 is YFSETQ. The CDR3 consists of 16 residues. Trimming pared 0 bases from V and 5 bases from J, leaving 16 bases between. The CDR3: CASSLAIVGLVDTQYF. Written as DNA, the CDR3 is TGCGCCAGCAGCTTGGCCATTGTGGGGCTGGTAGATACGCAGTATTTT.

This clonotype has only a few counts. The chain links TRBV20-1 to TRBJ1-4; D unresolved. The CDR3 spans 17 residues. The germline V gene has CDR1 DFQATT and CDR2 SNEGSKA (reference sequence). The V end was cut by 0 bases, the J end by 0 bases, with 14 bases between. For the CDR3, the DNA is TGCAGTGCTAGAGATCGGTCTCATTTCCCAACTAATGAAAAACTGTTTTTT. Its translation: CSARDRSHFPTNEKLFF.

This clonotype turned up a few times. V and J are TRBV5-5 and TRBJ2-7; 7 nucleotides agree with TRBD1. V dropped 0 bases and J dropped 3; count of bases not matched to a gene: 9. The CDR3 spans 16 residues. Germline V lookup: CDR1 SGHKS, CDR2 YYEKEE (reference sequence). CDR3 nucleotides: TGTGCCAGCAGCTTGGGACCCGGGACAGTAATCTACGAGCAGTACTTC. The encoded protein is CASSLGPGTVIYEQYF.

In this sample, this clonotype turned up a few times. Here the CDR3 DNA reads TGCAGTGCTAGAGTACTGAGGGGTTACAATGAGCAGTTCTTC. It yields the protein CSARVLRGYNEQFF. The rearrangement joins TRBV20-1 to TRBJ2-1; either TRBD1 or TRBD2 may supply D (5 bases each). V lost 1 base, J lost 4 bases, and 11 bases lay in between. Germline CDR1 reads DFQATT; CDR2 reads SNEGSKA (reference sequence). The CDR3 spans 14 residues.

The chain joins TRBV2 to TRBJ1-1; D is uncertain. This CDR3 has 14 amino acids. CDR1 and CDR2 (germline): SNHLY, FYNNEI. The V gene lost 8 bases and the J gene lost 1 base, with 14 bases spanning the gap. The CDR3 region has the DNA TGTGCCAGCCAATTTTCGGAGGCGAACACTGAAGCTTTCTTT. Its protein is CASQFSEANTEAFF. Looking up the rest from reference TRBV2 and TRBJ1-1 gives the full variable domain: EPEVTQTPSHQVTQMGQEVILRCVPISNHLYFYWYRQILGQKVEFLVSFYNNEISEKSEIFDDQFSVERPDGSNFTLKIRSTKLEDSAMYFCASQFSEANTEAFFGQGTRLTVV.

As to this clonotype: A much more abundant neighbour one base away suggests this may be a read error. The chain recombines TRBV29-1 with TRBJ2-1; maybe TRBD1 (6 bases). Per germline, CDR1 SQVTM and CDR2 ANQGSEA. This CDR3 comprises 11 residues. CDR3 loop: CIVVQGDEQFF. The DNA for the CDR3 is TGCATCGTAGTACAGGGCGATGAGCAGTTCTTC.

J is TRBJ2-1 and V is TRBV19; unclear D gene. Per the germline V gene, CDR1 is LNHDA and CDR2 is SQIVND (reference sequence). The CDR3 extends over 14 amino acids. V was clipped by 1 base and J by 6 bases, with 10 bases between them. The CDR3 DNA reads TGTGCCAGTAGTATAGGGTGGGGTTCCAATGAGCAGTTCTTC. Its protein is CASSIGWGSNEQFF.

J is TRBJ2-3 and V is TRBV4-3; the D gene could be TRBD1 or TRBD2 (5 bases each). Trimming removed 1 base from V and 2 bases from J, with 10 bases in between. Germline V gene lookup returns CDR1 LGHNA and CDR2 YSLEER. This CDR3 spans 15 amino acids. The CDR3, as DNA: TGCGCCAGCAGCCAAGCTGGGGGTTCCACAGATACGCAGTATTTT. It specifies CASSQAGGSTDTQYF.

This sequence joins TRBV18 and TRBJ2-7, with TRBD1 matching over 9 bases. This CDR3 is 15 amino acids long. From germline, CDR1 is KGHSH and CDR2 LQKENI. V was pared by 3 bases and J by 5 bases, with 8 bases of the junction left unmatched. The CDR3: CASSPGQGSYDEQYF. The CDR3 region has the DNA TGTGCCAGCTCACCTGGACAGGGGAGTTACGACGAGCAGTACTTC. Using reference TRBV18 and TRBJ2-7 for the parts outside the CDR3, the full variable domain is NAGVMQNPRHLVRRRGQEARLRCSPMKGHSHVYWYRQLPEEGLKFMVYLQKENIIDESGMPKERFSAEFPKEGPSILRIQQVVRGDSAAYFCASSPGQGSYDEQYFGPGTRLTVT.

This chain links TRBV24-1 with TRBJ2-1; D not resolved. CDR3 size: 14 residues. Germline CDR1 is KGHDR and CDR2 is SFDVKD. V dropped 5 bases and J dropped 8 bases, with 15 bases sitting between them. The CDR3 DNA is TGTGCCACCAGTGGTTCACCGGGTTACGATGAGCAGTTCTTC. It codes for CATSGSPGYDEQFF.

This clonotype was recorded a few times. The chain has TRBV20-1 and TRBJ2-5; no definite D call. V lost 1 base, J lost 2 bases, and 8 bases lay in between. This CDR3 is 13 amino acids long. CDR1 and CDR2 from the germline V gene are DFQATT and SNEGSKA (reference sequence). In DNA, the CDR3 is TGCAGTGCTAGAGTGTGGGATCAAGAGACCCAGTACTTC. Amino acid sequence: CSARVWDQETQYF.

Ten or more counts support this clonotype. The CDR3 DNA reads TGTGCCAGCGAAAACAGGGGAGGAGAGACCCAGTACTTC. Its protein is CASENRGGETQYF. The genes are TRBV12-3 or TRBV12-4 and TRBJ2-5; a possible D gene is TRBD1 (7 bases). V was clipped by 8 bases and J by 4 bases, with 14 bases between them. The CDR3 spans 13 residues.

This clonotype appeared many times. This sequence joins TRBV20-1 and TRBJ2-1, with D possibly matching TRBD2 (6 bases). The CDR3 spans 16 residues. Per germline, CDR1 DFQATT and CDR2 SNEGSKA (reference sequence). Deletions cut 0 bases from V and 7 bases from J, with 19 bases between. The CDR3 sequence: CSARDPSRGLWNEQFF. DNA for the CDR3: TGCAGTGCTAGAGATCCCTCGCGGGGTCTTTGGAATGAGCAGTTCTTC.